Sequencing of this T cell receptor beta chain was carried out in a study of blood T cell repertoires in COVID-19. About the research overall: Samples of COVID-19 (acute and convalescent) were obtained from the United States, Italy and Spain.

Enrolled through a virtual design, the participants were between roughly 18 and 90 years of age and came from 24 US areas. Repertoires were generated with immunoSEQ multiplex PCR, while TCRdb's copy carries only in-frame clones and drops some. The repertoire has about 200,000 clones, around 86% of them found once; the top ten carry around 6%. Sequencing was carried out using PBMCs or T cells enriched from blood (not recorded which). This clonotype originated in a man aged 35-49 years with acute COVID-19.

CDR3 sequence (DNA): TGTGCCAGGAATGACCGGGACATCGGGGAGCAGTACTTC. Translated, it gives CARNDRDIGEQYF. This chain joins TRBV6-4 and TRBJ2-7; tentative D call: TRBD1 (6 bases). CDR3 length: 13 residues. V gave up 9 bases and J gave up 7 bases, with 19 bases separating them. Looked up from germline, CDR1 is MRHNA and CDR2 is SNTAGT.